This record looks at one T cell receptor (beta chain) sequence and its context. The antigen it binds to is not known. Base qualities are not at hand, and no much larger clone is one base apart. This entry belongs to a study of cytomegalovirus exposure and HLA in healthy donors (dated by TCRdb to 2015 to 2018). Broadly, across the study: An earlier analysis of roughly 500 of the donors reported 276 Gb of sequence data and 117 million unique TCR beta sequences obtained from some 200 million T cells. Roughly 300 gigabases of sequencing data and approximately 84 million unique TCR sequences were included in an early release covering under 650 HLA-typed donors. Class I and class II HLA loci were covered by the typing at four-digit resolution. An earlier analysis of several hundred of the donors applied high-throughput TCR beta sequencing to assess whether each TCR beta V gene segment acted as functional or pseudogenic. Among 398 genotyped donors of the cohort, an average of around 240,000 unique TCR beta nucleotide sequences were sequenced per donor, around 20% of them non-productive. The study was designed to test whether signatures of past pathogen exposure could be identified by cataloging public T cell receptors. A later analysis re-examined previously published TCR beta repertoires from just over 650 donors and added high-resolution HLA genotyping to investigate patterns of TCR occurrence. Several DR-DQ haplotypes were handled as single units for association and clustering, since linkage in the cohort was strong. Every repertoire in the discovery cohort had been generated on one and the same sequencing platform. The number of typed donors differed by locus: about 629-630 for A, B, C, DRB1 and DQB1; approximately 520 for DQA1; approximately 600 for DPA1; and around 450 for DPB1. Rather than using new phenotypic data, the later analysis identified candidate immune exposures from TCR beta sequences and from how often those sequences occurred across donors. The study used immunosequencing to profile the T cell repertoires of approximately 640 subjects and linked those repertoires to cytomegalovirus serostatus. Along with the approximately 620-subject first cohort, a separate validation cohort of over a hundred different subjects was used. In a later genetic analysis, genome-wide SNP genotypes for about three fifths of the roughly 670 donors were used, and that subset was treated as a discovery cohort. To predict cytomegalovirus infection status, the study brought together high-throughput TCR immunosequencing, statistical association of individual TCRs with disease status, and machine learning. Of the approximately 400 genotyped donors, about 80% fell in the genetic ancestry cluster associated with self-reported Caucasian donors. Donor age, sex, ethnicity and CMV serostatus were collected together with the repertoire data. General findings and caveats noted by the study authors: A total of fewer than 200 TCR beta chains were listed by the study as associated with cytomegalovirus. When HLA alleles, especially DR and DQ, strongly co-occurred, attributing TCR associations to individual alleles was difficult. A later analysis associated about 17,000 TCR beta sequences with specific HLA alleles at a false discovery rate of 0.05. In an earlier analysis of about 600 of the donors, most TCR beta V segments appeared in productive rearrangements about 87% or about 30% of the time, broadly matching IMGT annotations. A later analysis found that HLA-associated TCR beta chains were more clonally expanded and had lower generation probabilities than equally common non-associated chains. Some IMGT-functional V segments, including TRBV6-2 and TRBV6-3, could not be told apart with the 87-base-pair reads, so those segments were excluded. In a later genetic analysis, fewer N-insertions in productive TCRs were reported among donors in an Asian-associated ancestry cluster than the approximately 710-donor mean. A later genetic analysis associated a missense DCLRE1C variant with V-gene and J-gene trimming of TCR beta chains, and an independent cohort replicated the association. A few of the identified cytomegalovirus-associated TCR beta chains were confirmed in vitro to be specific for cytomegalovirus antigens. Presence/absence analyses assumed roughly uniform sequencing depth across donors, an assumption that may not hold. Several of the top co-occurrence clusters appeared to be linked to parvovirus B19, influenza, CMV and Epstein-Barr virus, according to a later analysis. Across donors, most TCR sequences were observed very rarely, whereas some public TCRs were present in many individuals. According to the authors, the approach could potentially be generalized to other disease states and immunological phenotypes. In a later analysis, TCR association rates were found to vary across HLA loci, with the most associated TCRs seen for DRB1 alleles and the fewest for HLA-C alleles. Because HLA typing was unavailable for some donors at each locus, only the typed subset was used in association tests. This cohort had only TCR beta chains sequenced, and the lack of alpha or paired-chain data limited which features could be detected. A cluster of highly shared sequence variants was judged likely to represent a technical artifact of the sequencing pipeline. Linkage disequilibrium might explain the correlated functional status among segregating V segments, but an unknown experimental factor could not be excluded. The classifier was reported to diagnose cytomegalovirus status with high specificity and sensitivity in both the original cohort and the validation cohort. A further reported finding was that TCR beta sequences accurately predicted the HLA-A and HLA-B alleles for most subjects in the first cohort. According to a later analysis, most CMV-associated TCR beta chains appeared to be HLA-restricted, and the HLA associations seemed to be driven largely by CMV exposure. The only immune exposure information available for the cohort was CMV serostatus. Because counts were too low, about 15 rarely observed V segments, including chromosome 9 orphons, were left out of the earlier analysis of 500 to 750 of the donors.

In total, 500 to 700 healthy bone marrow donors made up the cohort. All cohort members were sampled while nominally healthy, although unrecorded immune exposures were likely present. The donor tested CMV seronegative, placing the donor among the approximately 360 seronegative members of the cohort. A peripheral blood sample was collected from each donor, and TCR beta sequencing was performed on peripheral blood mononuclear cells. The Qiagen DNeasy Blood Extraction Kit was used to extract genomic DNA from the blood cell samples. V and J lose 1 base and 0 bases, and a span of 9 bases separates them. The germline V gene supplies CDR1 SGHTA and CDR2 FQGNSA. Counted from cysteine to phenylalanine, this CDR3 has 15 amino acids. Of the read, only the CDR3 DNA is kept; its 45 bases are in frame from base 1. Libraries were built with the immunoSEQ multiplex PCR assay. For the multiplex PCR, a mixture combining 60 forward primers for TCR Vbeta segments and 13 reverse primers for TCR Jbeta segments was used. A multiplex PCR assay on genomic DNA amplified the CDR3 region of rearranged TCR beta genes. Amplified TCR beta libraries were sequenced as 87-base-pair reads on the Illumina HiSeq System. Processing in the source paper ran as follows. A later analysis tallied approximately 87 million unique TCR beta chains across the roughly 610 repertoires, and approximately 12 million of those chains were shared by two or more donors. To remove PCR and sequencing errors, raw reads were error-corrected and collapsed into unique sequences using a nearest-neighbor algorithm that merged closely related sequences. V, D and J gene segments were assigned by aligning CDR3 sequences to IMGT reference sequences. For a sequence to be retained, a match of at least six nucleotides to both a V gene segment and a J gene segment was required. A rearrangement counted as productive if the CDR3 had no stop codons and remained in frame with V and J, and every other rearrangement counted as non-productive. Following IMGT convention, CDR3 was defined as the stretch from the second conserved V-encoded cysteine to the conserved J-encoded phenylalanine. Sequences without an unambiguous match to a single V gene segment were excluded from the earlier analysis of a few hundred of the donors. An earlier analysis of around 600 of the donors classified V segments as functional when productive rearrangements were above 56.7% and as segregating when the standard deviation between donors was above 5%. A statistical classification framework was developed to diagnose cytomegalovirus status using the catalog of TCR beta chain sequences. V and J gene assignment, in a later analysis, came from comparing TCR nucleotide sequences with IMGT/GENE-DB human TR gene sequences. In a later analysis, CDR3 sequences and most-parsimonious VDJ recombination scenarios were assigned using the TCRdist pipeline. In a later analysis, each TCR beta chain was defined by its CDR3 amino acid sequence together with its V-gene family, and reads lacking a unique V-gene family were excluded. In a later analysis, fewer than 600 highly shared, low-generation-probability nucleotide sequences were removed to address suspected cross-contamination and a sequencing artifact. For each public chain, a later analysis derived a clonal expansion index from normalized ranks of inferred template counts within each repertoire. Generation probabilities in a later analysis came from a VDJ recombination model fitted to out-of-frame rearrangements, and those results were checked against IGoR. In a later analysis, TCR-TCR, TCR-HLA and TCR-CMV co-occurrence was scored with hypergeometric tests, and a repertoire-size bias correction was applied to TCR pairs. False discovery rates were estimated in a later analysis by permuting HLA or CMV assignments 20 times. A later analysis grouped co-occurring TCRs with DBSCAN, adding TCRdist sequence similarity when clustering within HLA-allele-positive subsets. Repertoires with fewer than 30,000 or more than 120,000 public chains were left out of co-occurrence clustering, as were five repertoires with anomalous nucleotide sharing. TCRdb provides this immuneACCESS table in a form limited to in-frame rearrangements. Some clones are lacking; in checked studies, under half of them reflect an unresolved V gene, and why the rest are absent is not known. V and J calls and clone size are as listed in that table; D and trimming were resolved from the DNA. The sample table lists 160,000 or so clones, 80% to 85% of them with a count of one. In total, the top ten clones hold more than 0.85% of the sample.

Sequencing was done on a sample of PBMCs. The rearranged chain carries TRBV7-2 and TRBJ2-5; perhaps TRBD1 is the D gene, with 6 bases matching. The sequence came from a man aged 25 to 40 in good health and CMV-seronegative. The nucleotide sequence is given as TGTGCCAGCAGCTTAGAGACAGGCCACCAAGAGACCCAGTACTTC. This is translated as CASSLETGHQETQYF.